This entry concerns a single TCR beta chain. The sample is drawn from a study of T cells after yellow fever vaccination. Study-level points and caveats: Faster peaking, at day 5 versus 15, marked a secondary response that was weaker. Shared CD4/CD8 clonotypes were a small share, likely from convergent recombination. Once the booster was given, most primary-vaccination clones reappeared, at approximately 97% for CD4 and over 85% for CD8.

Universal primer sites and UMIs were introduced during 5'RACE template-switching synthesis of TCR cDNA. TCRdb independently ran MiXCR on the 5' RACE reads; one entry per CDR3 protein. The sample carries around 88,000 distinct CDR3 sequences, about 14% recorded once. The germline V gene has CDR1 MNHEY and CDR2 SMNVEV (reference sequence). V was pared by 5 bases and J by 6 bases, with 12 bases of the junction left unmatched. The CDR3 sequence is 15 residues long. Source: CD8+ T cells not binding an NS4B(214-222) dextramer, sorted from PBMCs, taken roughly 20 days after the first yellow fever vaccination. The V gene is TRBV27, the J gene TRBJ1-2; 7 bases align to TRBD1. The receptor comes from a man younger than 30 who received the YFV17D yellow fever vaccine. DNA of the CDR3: TGTGCCAGCAGTCCCTTGGGGAGGGGGCGCGATGGCTACACCTTC. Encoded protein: CASSPLGRGRDGYTF.